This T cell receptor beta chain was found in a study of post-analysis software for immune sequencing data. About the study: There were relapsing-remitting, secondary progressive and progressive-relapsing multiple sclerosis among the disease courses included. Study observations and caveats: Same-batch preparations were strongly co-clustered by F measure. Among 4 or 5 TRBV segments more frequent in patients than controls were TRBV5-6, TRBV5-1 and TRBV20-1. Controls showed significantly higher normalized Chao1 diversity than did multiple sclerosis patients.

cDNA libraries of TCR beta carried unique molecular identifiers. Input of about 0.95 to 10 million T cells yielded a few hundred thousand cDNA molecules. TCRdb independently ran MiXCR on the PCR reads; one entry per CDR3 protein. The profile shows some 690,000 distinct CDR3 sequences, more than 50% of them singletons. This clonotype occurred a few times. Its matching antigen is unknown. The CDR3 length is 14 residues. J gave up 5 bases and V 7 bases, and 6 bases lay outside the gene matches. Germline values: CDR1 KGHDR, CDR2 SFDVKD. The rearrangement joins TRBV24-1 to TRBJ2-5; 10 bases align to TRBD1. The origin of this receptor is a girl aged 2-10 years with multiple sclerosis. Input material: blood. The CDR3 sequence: CATSLTGGWETQYF. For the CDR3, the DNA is TGTGCCACCAGCTTGACAGGGGGCTGGGAGACCCAGTACTTC.